A single sample is the source of the 13 T cell receptor beta chains below, sequenced in a study of shared clonotypes between healthy human individuals. Sequencing used immunoSEQ multiplex PCR; TCRdb keeps in-frame clones, though not all of them. The sample has around 690,000 clones; 90% are singletons. The specimen was memory CD8+ T cells from PBMCs. Sample subset: CD45RO+ cells pooled with CCR7-negative TemRA cells. The receptors here all came from a man aged 18 to 30 in good health. Some clones in this sample may be carry-over from other donors' samples.

The chain links TRBV30 to TRBJ2-7, with D possibly TRBD1 on 5 matching bases. This CDR3 spans 14 amino acids. V was clipped by 3 bases and J by 0 bases, with 12 bases between them. Per germline, CDR1 GTSNPN and CDR2 SVGIG (reference sequence). The CDR3 loop reads CAWRPRVSSYEQYF. The CDR3 DNA reads TGTGCCTGGAGACCCAGGGTTAGCTCCTACGAGCAGTACTTC.

The gene calls are TRBV14 and TRBJ2-7; maybe TRBD1 (6 bases). This CDR3 is 13 amino acids long. V was trimmed by 3 bases and J by 3 bases, leaving 9 bases between them. Germline loops: CDR1 SGHDN, CDR2 FVKESK. This chain's CDR3 is CASSHRDNYEQYF. CDR3 in DNA: TGTGCCAGCAGCCATCGGGACAACTACGAGCAGTACTTC.

This sequence joins TRBV5-4 and TRBJ2-3, with D possibly being TRBD1 or TRBD2 (5 bases each). The CDR3 contains 16 residues. Deletions cut 6 bases from V and 4 bases from J, with 21 bases between. The germline CDR1 and CDR2 sequences are SGHNT and YYREEE (reference sequence). The CDR3 sequence: CASTPRGQGPADTQYF. As DNA, the CDR3 is TGTGCCAGCACCCCCCGGGGCCAGGGCCCGGCAGATACGCAGTATTTT.

The gene calls are TRBV19 and TRBJ2-7; 7 positions agree with TRBD2. Germline V lookup: CDR1 LNHDA, CDR2 SQIVND (reference sequence). With V trimmed by 2 bases and J by 6 bases, 4 bases remained unmatched. The CDR3 covers 13 residues. The CDR3 region is CASSIPAGAEQYF. CDR3 DNA: TGTGCCAGTAGTATACCCGCGGGAGCCGAGCAGTACTTC.

This clone appeared a single time. This sequence joins TRBV15 and TRBJ2-3; a weak D match, TRBD2 (6 bases). The CDR3 contains 15 residues. V lost 2 bases and J lost 0, with 9 bases in between. Germline assignment: CDR1 LNHNV and CDR2 YYDKDF (reference sequence). The CDR3 sequence: CATSRLATSTDTQYF. CDR3 in DNA: TGTGCCACCAGCAGACTAGCGACTAGCACAGATACGCAGTATTTT.

The chain joins TRBV10-2 to TRBJ2-2; D gene uncertain. Per germline, CDR1 WSHSY and CDR2 SAAADI. The CDR3 is 11 amino acids. With 6 bases removed from V and 8 bases from J, the gap between germline ends came to 7 bases. The CDR3 protein is CASRWRGELFF. As DNA, the CDR3 is TGCGCCAGCAGGTGGCGAGGGGAGCTGTTTTTT.

The chain joins TRBV28 to TRBJ2-5, with TRBD2 as a possible D gene (7 bases). V was trimmed by 7 bases and J by 1 base, leaving 19 bases between them. The CDR3 is made up of 16 amino acids. Germline values: CDR1 MDHEN, CDR2 SYDVKM. The CDR3 region is CASKFGGLDLQETQYF. CDR3 bases: TGTGCCAGCAAGTTCGGGGGGCTAGACCTCCAAGAGACCCAGTACTTC. Looking up the rest from reference TRBV28 and TRBJ2-5 gives the full variable domain: DVKVTQSSRYLVKRTGEKVFLECVQDMDHENMFWYRQDPGLGLRLIYFSYDVKMKEKGDIPEGYSVSREKKERFSLILESASTNQTSMYLCASKFGGLDLQETQYFGPGTRLLVL.

This clone was seen once. The chain links TRBV28 to TRBJ1-5, with TRBD1 as a possible D gene (5 bases). V shed 3 bases and J shed 0 bases, with 18 bases lying between them. The CDR3 is made up of 18 amino acids. Germline assignment: CDR1 MDHEN and CDR2 SYDVKM. CDR3 protein: CASSFSGPRVNSNQPQHF. The CDR3, as DNA: TGTGCCAGCAGTTTTTCGGGACCCAGAGTAAATAGCAATCAGCCCCAGCATTTT.

The V gene is TRBV4-1, the J gene TRBJ2-7; D is ambiguous. The CDR3 has 14 amino acids. The V end was cut by 2 bases, the J end by 3 bases, with 11 bases between. Per the germline V gene, CDR1 is MGHRA and CDR2 is YSYEKL. CDR3 protein: CASSQSGLGYEQYF. In nucleotides, the CDR3 is TGCGCCAGCAGCCAATCGGGTCTGGGCTACGAGCAGTACTTC.

The table lists this clone with a count of one. The CDR3 bases are TGTGCCAGCCTAGAGCGGGGGGTCTATGGCTACACCTTC. Translation: CASLERGVYGYTF. The gene calls are TRBV7-8 and TRBJ1-2; D possibly corresponds to TRBD1 (5 bases). The length of the CDR3 is 13 residues. Germline V gene lookup returns CDR1 SGHVS and CDR2 FQNEAQ. V dropped 8 bases and J dropped 4 bases, with 14 bases sitting between them. Together with reference TRBV7-8 and TRBJ1-2, the CDR3 gives the full variable domain: GAGVSQSPRYKVAKRGQDVALRCDPISGHVSLFWYQQALGQGPEFLTYFQNEAQLDKSGLPSDRFFAERPEGSVSTLKIQRTQQEDSAVYLCASLERGVYGYTFGSGTRLTVV.

The V and J genes are TRBV6-6 and TRBJ2-2; no firm D call. Trimming stripped 4 bases from V and 6 bases from J, with 12 bases between. CDR1 MNHNY and CDR2 SVGAGI come from the germline V gene (reference sequence). The CDR3 totals 14 residues. The CDR3 spells CASSFSLGAGELFF. The CDR3 nucleotides read TGTGCCAGCAGTTTCTCCCTTGGAGCCGGGGAGCTGTTTTTT.

The rearrangement links TRBV27 to TRBJ1-2; TRBD1 aligns across 7 bases. The CDR3 spans 14 residues. Germline V gene sequence: CDR1 MNHEY, CDR2 SMNVEV (reference sequence). With V trimmed by 3 bases and J by 7 bases, 8 bases remained unmatched. This CDR3 reads CASSFTGEVGGYTF. CDR3 sequence (DNA): TGTGCCAGCAGTTTTACAGGGGAGGTAGGTGGCTACACCTTC.

This clone was seen more than once but under ten times. The V call is TRBV6-5, the J call TRBJ1-1, with unresolved D. Germline loops: CDR1 MNHEY, CDR2 SVGAGI. V was cut by 6 bases and J by 3 bases, with 14 bases left in between. The CDR3 has 14 residues. Written as DNA, the CDR3 is TGTGCCAGCAGCCATGGGCGGGGTTACACTGAAGCTTTCTTT. It specifies CASSHGRGYTEAFF.